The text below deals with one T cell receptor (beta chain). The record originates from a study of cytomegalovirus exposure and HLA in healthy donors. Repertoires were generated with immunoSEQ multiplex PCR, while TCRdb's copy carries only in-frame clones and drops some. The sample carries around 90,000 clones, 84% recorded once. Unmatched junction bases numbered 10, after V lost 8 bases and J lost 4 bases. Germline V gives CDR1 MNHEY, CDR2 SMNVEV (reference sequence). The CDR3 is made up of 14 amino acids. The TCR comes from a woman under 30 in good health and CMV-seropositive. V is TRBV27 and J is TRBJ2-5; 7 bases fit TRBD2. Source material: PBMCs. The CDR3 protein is CASRSGSWAETQYF. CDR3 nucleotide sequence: TGTGCCAGCCGTAGCGGGTCCTGGGCAGAGACCCAGTACTTC.